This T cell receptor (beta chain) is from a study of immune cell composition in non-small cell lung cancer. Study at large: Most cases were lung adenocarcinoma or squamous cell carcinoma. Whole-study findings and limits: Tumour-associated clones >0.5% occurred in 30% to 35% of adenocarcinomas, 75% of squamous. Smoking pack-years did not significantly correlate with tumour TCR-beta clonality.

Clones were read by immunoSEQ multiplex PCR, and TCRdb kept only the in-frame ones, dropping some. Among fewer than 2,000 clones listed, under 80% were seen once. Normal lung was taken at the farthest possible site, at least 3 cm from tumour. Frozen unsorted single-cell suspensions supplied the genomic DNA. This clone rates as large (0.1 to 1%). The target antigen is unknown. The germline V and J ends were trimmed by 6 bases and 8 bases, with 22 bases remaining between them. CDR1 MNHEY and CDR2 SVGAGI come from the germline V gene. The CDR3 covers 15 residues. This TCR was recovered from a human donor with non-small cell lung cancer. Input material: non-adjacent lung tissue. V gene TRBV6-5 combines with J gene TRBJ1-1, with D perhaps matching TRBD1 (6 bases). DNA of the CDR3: TGTGCCAGCAGATACAGGAACACTCCAGGGGACGAAGCTTTCTTT. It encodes CASRYRNTPGDEAFF.